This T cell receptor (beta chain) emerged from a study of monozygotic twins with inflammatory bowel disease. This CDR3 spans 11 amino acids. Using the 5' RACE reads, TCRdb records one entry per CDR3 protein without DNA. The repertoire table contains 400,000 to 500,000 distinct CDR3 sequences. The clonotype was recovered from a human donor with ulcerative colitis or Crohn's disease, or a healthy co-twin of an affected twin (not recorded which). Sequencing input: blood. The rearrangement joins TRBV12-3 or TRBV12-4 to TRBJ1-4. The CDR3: CASSYREKLFF.